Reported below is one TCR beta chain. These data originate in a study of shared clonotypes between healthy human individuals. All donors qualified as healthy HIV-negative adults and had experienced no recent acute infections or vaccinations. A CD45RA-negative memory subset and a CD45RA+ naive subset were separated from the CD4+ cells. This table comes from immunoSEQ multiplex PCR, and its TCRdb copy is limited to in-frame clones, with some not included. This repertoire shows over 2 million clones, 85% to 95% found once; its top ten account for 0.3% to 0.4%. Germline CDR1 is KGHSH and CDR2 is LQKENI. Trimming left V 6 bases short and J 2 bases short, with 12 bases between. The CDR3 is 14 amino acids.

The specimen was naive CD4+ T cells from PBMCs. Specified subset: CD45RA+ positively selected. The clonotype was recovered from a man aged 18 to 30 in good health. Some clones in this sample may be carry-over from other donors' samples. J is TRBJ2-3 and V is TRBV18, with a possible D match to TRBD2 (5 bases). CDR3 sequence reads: CASSPDLNTDTQYF. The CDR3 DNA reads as TGTGCCAGCTCCCCGGACTTAAACACAGATACGCAGTATTTT.